The rows below give T cell receptor beta chains drawn from one sample of a study of T cell changes during pregnancy in multiple sclerosis. Sequenced by immunoSEQ multiplex PCR; TCRdb stores in-frame clones only, minus some. The sample gives some 100,000 clones, approximately 94% of which show up once; roughly 1% is in the top ten. The source material was peripheral blood, sampled before pregnancy. The receptors here all came from a female donor with multiple sclerosis, enrolled in a pregnancy study. Each CDR3 is given with its conserved first and last residue. The D gene is left open where the match is weak. Expanded clones get a size class; other rows say once, few or many, or leave the size out.

-	TRBV28	TRBJ1-1	-	CASSTQGNTEAFF	TGTGCCAGCAGTACACAGGGGAACACTGAAGCTTTCTTT
TRBD2	TRBV18	TRBJ2-3	-	CASSPPGGRAGNTQYF	TGTGCCAGCTCACCGCCGGGTGGGAGGGCTGGAAATACGCAGTATTTT
-	TRBV5-1	TRBJ1-1	-	CASSLGAGIMNTEAFF	TGCGCCAGCAGCTTGGGAGCAGGGATAATGAACACTGAAGCTTTCTTT
-	TRBV6-1	TRBJ2-1	-	CASTQAGSFYNEQFF	TGTGCCAGCACTCAAGCGGGCAGCTTTTACAATGAGCAGTTCTTC
-	TRBV19	TRBJ2-1	once	CASSPYYQGSYNEQFF	TGTGCCAGTAGTCCTTATTACCAGGGCTCCTACAATGAGCAGTTCTTC
-	TRBV27	TRBJ2-1	-	CASSPILAGVPNEQFF	TGTGCCAGCAGTCCCATTCTAGCCGGGGTCCCTAATGAGCAGTTCTTC
TRBD1	TRBV18	TRBJ2-1	-	CASSPGQGRDLLYNEQFF	TGTGCCAGCTCCCCAGGACAGGGTCGGGATCTGCTTTACAATGAGCAGTTCTTC
-	TRBV27	TRBJ2-7	-	CASSFAGGYYEQYF	TGTGCCAGCAGTTTTGCAGGGGGGTACTACGAGCAGTACTTC
-	TRBV4-2	TRBJ1-4	-	CASSQNKEKLFF	TGTGCCAGCAGCCAAAACAAGGAAAAACTGTTTTTT
-	TRBV4-3	TRBJ2-1	-	CASSQDPPNYSGTYNEQFF	TGCGCCAGCAGCCAAGATCCCCCCAACTATAGCGGAACCTACAATGAGCAGTTCTTC
TRBD2	TRBV7-2	TRBJ2-1	-	CASSKTSGAYNEQFF	TGTGCCAGCAGCAAAACTAGCGGGGCCTACAATGAGCAGTTCTTC
TRBD2	TRBV30	TRBJ2-5	-	CAWTEHGLAGGAQYF	TGTGCCTGGACCGAACACGGACTAGCGGGAGGAGCCCAGTACTTC
-	TRBV4-2	TRBJ1-5	-	CASSRPDSPNQPQHF	TGTGCCAGCAGCCGACCTGACAGTCCGAATCAGCCCCAGCATTTT
TRBD1	TRBV27	TRBJ1-2	-	CAVRQGAGYGYTF	TGTGCCGTCCGACAGGGGGCGGGCTATGGCTACACCTTC
-	TRBV28	TRBJ1-1	-	CASSRWNTEAFF	TGTGCCAGCAGCCGGTGGAACACTGAAGCTTTCTTT
-	TRBV5-1	TRBJ1-1	once	CASSLIVESEAFF	TGCGCCAGCAGCTTGATAGTAGAGTCTGAAGCTTTCTTT
-	TRBV30	TRBJ2-7	-	CAWSVDSFYEQYF	TGTGCCTGGAGTGTAGACAGTTTCTACGAGCAGTACTTC